This entry is about one T cell receptor beta chain. These data come from a study of blood T cell repertoires in COVID-19. Individuals aged about 18 to 89 years were recruited from around 22 US areas. Only in-frame clones appear in the TCRdb table, and some are missing; sequencing was by immunoSEQ multiplex PCR. The sample holds a few hundred thousand clones, roughly 87% seen once. Trimming cost V 10 bases and J 2 bases; bases outside gene matches: 8. The length of the CDR3 is 13 residues. The germline CDR1 and CDR2 sequences are MDHEN and SYDVKM. The chain combines TRBV28 with TRBJ2-7; 7 bases map to TRBD1. The sequencing input was PBMCs or T cells enriched from blood (not recorded which). The TCR comes from a woman aged 35 to 49 who had recovered from COVID-19. The CDR3 here is CAISTGPTYEQYF. CDR3 bases: TGTGCCATTTCGACAGGGCCTACCTACGAGCAGTACTTC. The whole variable domain, filled in from reference TRBV28 and TRBJ2-7, reads DVKVTQSSRYLVKRTGEKVFLECVQDMDHENMFWYRQDPGLGLRLIYFSYDVKMKEKGDIPEGYSVSREKKERFSLILESASTNQTSMYLCAISTGPTYEQYFGPGTRLTVT.